This T cell receptor (beta chain) appears in the sequencing data of a study of T cells in Graves' hyperthyroidism and ophthalmopathy. The TCR beta CDR3 regions underwent amplification using RNA transcripts as the source. TCR CDR3 regions were first amplified by RT-PCR with HTBI primers. TCRdb recomputed calls from the multiplex PCR reads with MiXCR, one row per CDR3 protein. The sample lists about 380,000 distinct CDR3 sequences; about a fifth were seen once. About this clonotype itself: Compared with germline, one end of the junction differs, possibly owing to a read error.

What was sequenced was blood. The clonotype comes from a young man with Graves' ophthalmopathy.

The CDR3 protein is CASSSPTIQETQYF. The CDR3 nucleotides read TGTGCAAGCAGCTCACCGACTATCCAAGAGACCCAGTACTTC. The chain has TRBV13 and TRBJ2-5; the D gene is possibly TRBD2 (5 bases). CDR3 length equals 14 residues. Looked up from germline, CDR1 is PRHDT and CDR2 is FYEKMQ (reference sequence).